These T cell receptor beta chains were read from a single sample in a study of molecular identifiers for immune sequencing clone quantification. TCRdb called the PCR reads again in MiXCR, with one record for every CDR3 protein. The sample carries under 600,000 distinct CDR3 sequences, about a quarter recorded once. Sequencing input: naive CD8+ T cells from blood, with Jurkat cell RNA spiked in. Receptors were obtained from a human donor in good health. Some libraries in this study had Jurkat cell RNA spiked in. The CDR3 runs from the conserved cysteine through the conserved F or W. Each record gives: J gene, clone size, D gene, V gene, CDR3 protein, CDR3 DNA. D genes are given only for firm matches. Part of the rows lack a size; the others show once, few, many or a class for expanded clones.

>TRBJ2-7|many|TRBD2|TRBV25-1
CASSREDFVPEQYF
TGTGCCAGCAGCCGGGAGGACTTTGTCCCCGAGCAGTACTTC
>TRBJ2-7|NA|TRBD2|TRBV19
CASSIGSGESYEQYF
TGTGCCAGTAGTATCGGAAGCGGGGAATCCTACGAGCAGTACTTC
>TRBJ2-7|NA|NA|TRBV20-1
CSARTGTPEQYF
TGCAGTGCTAGAACGGGGACCCCCGAGCAGTACTTC
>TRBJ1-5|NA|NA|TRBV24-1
CATSDRWGSNQPQHF
TGTGCCACCAGTGATCGATGGGGTAGCAATCAGCCCCAGCATTTT
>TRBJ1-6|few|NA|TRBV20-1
CSARVVSSDNSPLHF
TGCAGTGCTAGAGTCGTGAGCTCCGATAATTCACCCCTCCACTTT
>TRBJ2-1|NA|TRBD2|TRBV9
CASNAGEGYEQFF
TGTGCCAGCAACGCGGGAGAGGGCTATGAGCAGTTCTTC
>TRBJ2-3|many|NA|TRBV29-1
CSVEGVQEDTQYF
TGCAGCGTTGAGGGGGTACAGGAAGATACGCAGTATTTT
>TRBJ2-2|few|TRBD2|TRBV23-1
CASSLSGRHTGELFF
TGCGCCAGCAGTCTAAGCGGGAGGCACACCGGGGAGCTGTTTTTT
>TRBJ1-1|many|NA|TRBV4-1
CASSHEGWDTEAFF
TGCGCCAGCAGCCACGAGGGCTGGGACACTGAAGCTTTCTTT
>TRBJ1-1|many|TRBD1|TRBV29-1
CSVVGTGGYTNTEAFF
TGCAGCGTTGTGGGGACAGGGGGGTACACGAACACTGAAGCTTTCTTT
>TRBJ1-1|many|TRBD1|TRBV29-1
CSVERSDRVTEAFF
TGCAGCGTTGAAAGGTCGGACAGGGTGACGGAAGCTTTCTTT
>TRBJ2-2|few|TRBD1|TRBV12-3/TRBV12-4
CASSYRGNTGELFF
TGTGCCAGCAGTTACAGGGGGAACACCGGGGAGCTGTTTTTT
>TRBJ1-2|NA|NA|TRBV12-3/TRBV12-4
CAGSFLTGFGYTF
TGTGCCGGCAGTTTTTTAACAGGGTTTGGCTACACCTTC
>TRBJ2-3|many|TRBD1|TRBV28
CASSLRDSSFTDTQYF
TGTGCCAGCAGTCTCAGGGACAGTTCGTTCACAGATACGCAGTATTTT
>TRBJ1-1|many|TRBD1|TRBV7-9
CASSRTGGTEAFF
TGTGCCAGCAGCCGGACAGGGGGCACTGAAGCTTTCTTT
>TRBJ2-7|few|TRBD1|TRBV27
CASQPDRASYEQYF
TGTGCCAGCCAACCGGACAGGGCCTCCTACGAGCAGTACTTC
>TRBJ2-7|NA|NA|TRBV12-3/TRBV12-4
CASSSYYYEQYF
TGTGCCAGCAGTTCTTATTACTACGAGCAGTACTTC
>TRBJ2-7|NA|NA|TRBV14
CASSEDHVYSYEQYF
TGTGCCAGCAGCGAGGACCACGTTTACTCCTACGAGCAGTACTTC
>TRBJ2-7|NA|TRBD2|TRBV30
CAWSVGLVSYGQYF
TGTGCCTGGAGTGTAGGACTAGTCTCCTACGGGCAGTACTTC
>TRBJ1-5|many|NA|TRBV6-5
CASSYPGGPQHF
TGTGCCAGCAGTTACCCGGGAGGGCCCCAGCATTTT
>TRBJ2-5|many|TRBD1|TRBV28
CASSRYLGTVQETQYF
TGTGCCAGCAGTCGATACCTTGGGACAGTCCAAGAGACCCAGTACTTC
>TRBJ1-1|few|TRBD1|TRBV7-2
CASNRRDRLNTEAFF
TGTGCCAGCAACCGCCGGGACAGACTGAACACTGAAGCTTTCTTT
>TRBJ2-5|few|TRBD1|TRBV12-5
CASGLGSTRQGQYQETQYF
TGTGCTAGTGGTTTGGGCAGTACCCGACAGGGACAGTACCAAGAGACCCAGTACTTC
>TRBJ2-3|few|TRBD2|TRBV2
CASSPSGGASFAPDTQYF
TGTGCCAGCAGCCCTAGCGGGGGGGCCTCGTTTGCCCCAGATACGCAGTATTTT
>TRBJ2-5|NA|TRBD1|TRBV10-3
CAISELMDREETQYF
TGTGCCATCAGTGAGTTGATGGACAGGGAAGAGACCCAGTACTTC
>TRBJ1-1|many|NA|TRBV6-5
CASSEKMNTEAFF
TGTGCCAGCAGCGAAAAAATGAACACTGAAGCTTTCTTT
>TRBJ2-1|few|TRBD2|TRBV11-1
CASSNGPRLAGGDEQFF
TGTGCCAGCAGCAATGGGCCGAGGCTAGCGGGAGGTGATGAGCAGTTCTTC
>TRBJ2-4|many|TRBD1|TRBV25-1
CASSVTGGDIQYF
TGTGCCAGCAGTGTAACAGGGGGAGACATTCAGTACTTC
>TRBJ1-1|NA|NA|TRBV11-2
CASSSGRNEAFF
TGTGCCAGCAGTTCAGGACGGAATGAAGCTTTCTTT
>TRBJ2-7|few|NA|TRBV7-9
CASRGEAEISYEQYF
TGTGCCAGCCGTGGTGAGGCAGAAATCTCCTACGAGCAGTACTTC
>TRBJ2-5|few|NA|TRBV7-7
CASSTLRRQETQYF
TGTGCCAGCAGCACGCTCCGGCGACAAGAGACCCAGTACTTC
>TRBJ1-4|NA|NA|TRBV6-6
CASTQTPNEKLFF
TGTGCCAGCACCCAGACTCCTAATGAAAAACTGTTTTTT
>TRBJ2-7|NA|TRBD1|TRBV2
CASSAGTATSYEQYF
TGTGCCAGCAGTGCAGGGACAGCAACCTCCTACGAGCAGTACTTC
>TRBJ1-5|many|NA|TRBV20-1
CSARVRRDGSYSNQPQHF
TGCAGTGCTAGAGTGCGCCGGGACGGATCATATAGCAATCAGCCCCAGCATTTT
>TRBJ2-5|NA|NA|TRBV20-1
CSARDGNGQETQYF
TGCAGTGCTAGAGATGGCAACGGGCAAGAGACCCAGTACTTC
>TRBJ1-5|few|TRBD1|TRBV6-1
CASSEDRGQVGNQPQHF
TGTGCCAGCAGTGAGGACAGGGGGCAGGTTGGCAATCAGCCCCAGCATTTT
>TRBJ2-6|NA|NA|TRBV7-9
CASSSFNSGANALTF
TGTGCCAGCAGCTCCTTTAACTCTGGGGCCAACGCCCTGACTTTC
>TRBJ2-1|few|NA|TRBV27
CASNPYNTWGQVGNEQFF
TGTGCCAGCAATCCTTATAACACTTGGGGGCAAGTTGGCAATGAGCAGTTCTTC
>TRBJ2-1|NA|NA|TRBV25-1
CAGSGDGTRHEQFF
TGTGCCGGCAGTGGAGACGGCACTAGGCATGAGCAGTTCTTC
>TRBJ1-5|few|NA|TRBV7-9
CASRDDSNQPQHF
TGTGCCAGCAGAGACGATAGCAATCAGCCCCAGCATTTT
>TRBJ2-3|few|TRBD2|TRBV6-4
CASSDELAGRDTQYF
TGTGCCAGCAGTGACGAACTAGCGGGACGAGATACGCAGTATTTT
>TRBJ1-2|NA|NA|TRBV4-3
CASSQDYISGSWGYGYTF
TGCGCCAGCAGCCAAGATTACATTTCGGGAAGCTGGGGCTATGGCTACACCTTC
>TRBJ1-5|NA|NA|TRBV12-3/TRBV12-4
CATQWTRGDQPQHF
TGTGCCACTCAATGGACACGCGGCGATCAGCCCCAGCATTTT
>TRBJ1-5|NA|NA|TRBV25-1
CASSAGRSNQPQHF
TGTGCCAGCAGTGCGGGTCGTAGCAATCAGCCCCAGCATTTT
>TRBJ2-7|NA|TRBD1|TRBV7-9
CASSLAVGTVSYEQYF
TGTGCCAGCAGCTTAGCAGTCGGGACAGTATCCTACGAGCAGTACTTC
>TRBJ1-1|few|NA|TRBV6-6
CASTHQITEAFF
TGTGCCAGCACCCACCAGATCACTGAAGCTTTCTTT
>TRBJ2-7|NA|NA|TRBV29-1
CSVVAYEQYF
TGCAGCGTTGTAGCTTACGAGCAGTACTTC
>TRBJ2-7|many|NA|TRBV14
CASSQVSYYEQYF
TGTGCCAGCAGCCAAGTCAGCTACTACGAGCAGTACTTC
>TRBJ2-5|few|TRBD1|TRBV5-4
CASSLVGTAPLQETQYF
TGTGCCAGCAGCTTGGTGGGGACAGCACCCCTCCAAGAGACCCAGTACTTC
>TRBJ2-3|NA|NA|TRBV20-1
CSASDNEQGDSGYVTDTQYF
TGCAGTGCTTCGGACAACGAACAGGGCGACAGCGGCTACGTCACAGATACGCAGTATTTT
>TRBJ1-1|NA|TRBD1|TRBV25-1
CASSLTGTGLTEAFF
TGTGCCAGCAGTTTAACCGGGACAGGGCTCACTGAAGCTTTCTTT
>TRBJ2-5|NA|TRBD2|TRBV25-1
CASSEYPLLAGGGETQYF
TGTGCCAGCAGTGAATACCCCCTACTAGCGGGAGGCGGGGAGACCCAGTACTTC
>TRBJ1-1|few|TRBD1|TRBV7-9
CASRDTGERGTEAFF
TGTGCCAGCAGGGACACAGGGGAAAGGGGCACTGAAGCTTTCTTT
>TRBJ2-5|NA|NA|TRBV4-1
CASSHSRETQYF
TGCGCCAGCAGCCATTCAAGGGAGACCCAGTACTTC
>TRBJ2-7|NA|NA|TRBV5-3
CASSPSLSAYEQYF
TGTGCCAGCAGCCCCAGTTTGTCAGCCTACGAGCAGTACTTC
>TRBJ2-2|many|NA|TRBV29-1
CSVDFGSRSTGELFF
TGCAGCGTTGATTTCGGGAGCCGAAGCACCGGGGAGCTGTTTTTT
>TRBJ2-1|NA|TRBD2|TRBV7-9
CASSLGGGGADAPFF
TGTGCCAGCAGCTTAGGCGGCGGGGGGGCCGATGCGCCGTTCTTC